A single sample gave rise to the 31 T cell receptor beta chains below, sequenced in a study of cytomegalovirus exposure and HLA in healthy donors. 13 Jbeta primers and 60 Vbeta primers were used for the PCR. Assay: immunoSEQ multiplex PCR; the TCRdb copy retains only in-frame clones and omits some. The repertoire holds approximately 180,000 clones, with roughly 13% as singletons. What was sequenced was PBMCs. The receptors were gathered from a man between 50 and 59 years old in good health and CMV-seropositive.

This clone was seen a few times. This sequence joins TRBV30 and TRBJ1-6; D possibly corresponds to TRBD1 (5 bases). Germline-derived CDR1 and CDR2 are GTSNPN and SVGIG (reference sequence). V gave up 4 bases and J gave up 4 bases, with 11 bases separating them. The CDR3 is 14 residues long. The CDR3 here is CAWKEGAYNSPLHF. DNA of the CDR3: TGTGCCTGGAAGGAAGGGGCGTATAATTCACCCCTCCACTTT.

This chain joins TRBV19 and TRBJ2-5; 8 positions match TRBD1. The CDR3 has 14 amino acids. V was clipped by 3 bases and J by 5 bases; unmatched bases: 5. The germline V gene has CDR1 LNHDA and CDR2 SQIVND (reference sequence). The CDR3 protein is CASSIGRGQETQYF. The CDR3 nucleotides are TGTGCCAGTAGTATCGGCAGGGGGCAGGAGACCCAGTACTTC.

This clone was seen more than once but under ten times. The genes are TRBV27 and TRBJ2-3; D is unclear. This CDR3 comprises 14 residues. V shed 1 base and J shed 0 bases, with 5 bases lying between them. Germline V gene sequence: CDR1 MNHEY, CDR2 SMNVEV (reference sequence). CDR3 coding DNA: TGTGCCAGCAGTTTATATTCTAGCACAGATACGCAGTATTTT. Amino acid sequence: CASSLYSSTDTQYF.

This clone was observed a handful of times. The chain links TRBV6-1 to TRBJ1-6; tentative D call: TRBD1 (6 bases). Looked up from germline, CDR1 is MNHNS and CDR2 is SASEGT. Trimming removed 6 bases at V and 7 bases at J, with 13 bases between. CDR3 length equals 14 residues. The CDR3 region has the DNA TGTGCCAGCAGCTTAGGACAGACGAATTCACCCCTCCACTTT. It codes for CASSLGQTNSPLHF.

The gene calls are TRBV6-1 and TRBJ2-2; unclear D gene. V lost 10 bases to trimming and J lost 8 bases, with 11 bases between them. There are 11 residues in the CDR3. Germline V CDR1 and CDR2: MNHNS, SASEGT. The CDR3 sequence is CAIRPRGELFF. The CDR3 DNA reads TGTGCCATTCGTCCCCGTGGGGAGCTGTTTTTT.

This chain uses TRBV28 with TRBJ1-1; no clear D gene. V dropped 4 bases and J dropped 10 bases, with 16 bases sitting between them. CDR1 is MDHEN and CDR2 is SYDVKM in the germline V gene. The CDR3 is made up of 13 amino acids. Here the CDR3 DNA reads TGTGCCAGCAGTTCCTGGATGAGGGATCGAGCTTTCTTT. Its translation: CASSSWMRDRAFF.

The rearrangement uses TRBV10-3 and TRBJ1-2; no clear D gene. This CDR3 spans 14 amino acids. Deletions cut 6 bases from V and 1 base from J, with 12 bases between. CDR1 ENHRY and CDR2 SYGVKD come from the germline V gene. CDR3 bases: TGTGCCATCAGCTCGGGAGGCCTTAACTATGGCTACACCTTC. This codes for CAISSGGLNYGYTF.

The CDR3 spells CASSEPGTGSHTDTQYF. The CDR3 DNA sequence: TGTGCCAGCAGTGAACCTGGGACAGGGTCTCACACAGATACGCAGTATTTT. This sequence joins TRBV25-1 and TRBJ2-3, with 9 bases that match TRBD1. Germline V gene sequence: CDR1 MGHDK, CDR2 SYGVNS. The CDR3 contains 17 residues. Trimming removed 2 bases from V and 2 bases from J; junction bases left unmatched: 8.

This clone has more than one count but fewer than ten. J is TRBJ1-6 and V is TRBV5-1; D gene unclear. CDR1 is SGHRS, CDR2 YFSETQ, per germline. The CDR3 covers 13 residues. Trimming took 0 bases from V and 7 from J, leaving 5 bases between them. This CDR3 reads CASSLGGNSPLHF. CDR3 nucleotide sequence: TGCGCCAGCAGCTTGGGAGGGAATTCACCCCTCCACTTT.

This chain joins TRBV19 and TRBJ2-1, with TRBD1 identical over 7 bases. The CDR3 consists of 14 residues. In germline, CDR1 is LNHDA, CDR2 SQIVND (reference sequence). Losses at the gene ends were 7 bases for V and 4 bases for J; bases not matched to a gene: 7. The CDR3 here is CASTPGQVYNEQFF. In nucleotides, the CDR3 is TGTGCCAGTACCCCCGGACAGGTATACAATGAGCAGTTCTTC.

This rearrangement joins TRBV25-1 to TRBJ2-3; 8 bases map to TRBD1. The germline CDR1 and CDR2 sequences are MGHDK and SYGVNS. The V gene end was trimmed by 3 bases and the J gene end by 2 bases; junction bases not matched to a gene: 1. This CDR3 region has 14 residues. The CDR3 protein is CASSDRGHTDTQYF. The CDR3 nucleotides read TGTGCCAGCAGTGACAGGGGGCACACAGATACGCAGTATTTT.

CDR3 DNA: TGTGCCAGCAGCTTAGAAGCGGCGGCGGGGGGGCCGAAGACCCAGTACTTC. Protein product: CASSLEAAAGGPKTQYF. This chain links TRBV7-9 with TRBJ2-5, with 9 positions matching TRBD2. The CDR3 runs 17 residues. Germline V gene lookup returns CDR1 SEHNR and CDR2 FQNEAQ (reference sequence). V was clipped by 1 base and J by 6 bases; unmatched bases: 12.

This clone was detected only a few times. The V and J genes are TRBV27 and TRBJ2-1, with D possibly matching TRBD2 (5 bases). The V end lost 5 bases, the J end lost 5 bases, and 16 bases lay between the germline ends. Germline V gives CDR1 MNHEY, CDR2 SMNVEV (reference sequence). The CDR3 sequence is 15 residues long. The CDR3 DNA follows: TGTGCCAGCAGTCCCGAACCGGGAATCCACAATGAGCAGTTCTTC. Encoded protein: CASSPEPGIHNEQFF.

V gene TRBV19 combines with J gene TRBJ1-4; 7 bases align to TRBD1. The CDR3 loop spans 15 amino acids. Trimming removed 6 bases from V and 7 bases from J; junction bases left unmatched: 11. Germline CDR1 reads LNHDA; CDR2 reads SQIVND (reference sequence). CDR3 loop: CASRPGQRMPEKLFF. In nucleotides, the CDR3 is TGTGCCAGTAGACCGGGACAGCGAATGCCTGAAAAACTGTTTTTT. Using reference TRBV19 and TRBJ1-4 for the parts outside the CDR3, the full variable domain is DGGITQSPKYLFRKEGQNVTLSCEQNLNHDAMYWYRQDPGQGLRLIYYSQIVNDFQKGDIAEGYSVSREKKESFPLTVTSAQKNPTAFYLCASRPGQRMPEKLFFGSGTQLSVL.

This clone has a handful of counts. CDR3 in amino acids: CASSILTGVIKRAFF. The DNA of the CDR3 is TGTGCCAGCAGCATTTTGACAGGGGTGATTAAACGAGCTTTCTTT. This chain links TRBV5-6 with TRBJ1-1; 8 bases are shared with TRBD1. The V and J ends lost 4 bases and 10 bases, in that order; junction bases with no gene match: 15. The V gene's germline CDR1 is SGHDT and CDR2 YYEEEE. CDR3 length: 15 residues.

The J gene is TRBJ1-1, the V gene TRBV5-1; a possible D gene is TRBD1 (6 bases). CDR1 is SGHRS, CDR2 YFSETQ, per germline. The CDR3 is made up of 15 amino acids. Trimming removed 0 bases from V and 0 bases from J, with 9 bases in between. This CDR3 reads CASSLERTVNTEAFF. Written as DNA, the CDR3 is TGCGCCAGCAGCTTGGAACGGACAGTGAACACTGAAGCTTTCTTT.

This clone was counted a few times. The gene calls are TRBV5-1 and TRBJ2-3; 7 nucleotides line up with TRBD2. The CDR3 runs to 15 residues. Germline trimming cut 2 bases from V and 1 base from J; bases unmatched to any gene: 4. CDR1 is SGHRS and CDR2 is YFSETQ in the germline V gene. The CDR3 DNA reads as TGCGCCAGCAGCTTCAGGGACTACCGCACAGATACGCAGTATTTT. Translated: CASSFRDYRTDTQYF.

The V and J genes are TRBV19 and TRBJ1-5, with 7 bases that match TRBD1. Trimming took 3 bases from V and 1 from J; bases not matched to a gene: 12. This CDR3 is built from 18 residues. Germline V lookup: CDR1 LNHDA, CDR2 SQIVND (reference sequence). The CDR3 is CASSMRQGGARSNQPQHF. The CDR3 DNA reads TGTGCCAGTAGTATGCGCCAGGGGGGCGCCAGGAGCAATCAGCCCCAGCATTTT.

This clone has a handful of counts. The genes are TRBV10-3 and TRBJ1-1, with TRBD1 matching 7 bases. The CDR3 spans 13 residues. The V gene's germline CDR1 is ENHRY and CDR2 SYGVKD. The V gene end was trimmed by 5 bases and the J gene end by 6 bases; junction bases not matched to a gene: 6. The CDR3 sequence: CAISPGQLSEAFF. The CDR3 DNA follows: TGTGCCATCAGTCCGGGACAGCTCTCTGAAGCTTTCTTT.

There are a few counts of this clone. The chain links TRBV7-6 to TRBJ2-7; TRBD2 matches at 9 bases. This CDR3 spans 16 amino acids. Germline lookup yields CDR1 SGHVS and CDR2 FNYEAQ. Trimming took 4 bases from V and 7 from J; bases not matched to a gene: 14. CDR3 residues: CASSSPPGGGEEEQYF. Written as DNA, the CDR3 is TGTGCCAGCAGCTCCCCCCCGGGCGGGGGGGAGGAAGAGCAGTACTTC.

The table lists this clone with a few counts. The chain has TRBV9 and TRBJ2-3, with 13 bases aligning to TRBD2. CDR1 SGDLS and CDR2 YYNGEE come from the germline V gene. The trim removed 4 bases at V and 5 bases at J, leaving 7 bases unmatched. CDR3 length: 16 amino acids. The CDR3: CASSLLGLAGQDTQYF. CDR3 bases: TGTGCCAGCAGCTTGCTGGGACTAGCGGGGCAAGATACGCAGTATTTT.

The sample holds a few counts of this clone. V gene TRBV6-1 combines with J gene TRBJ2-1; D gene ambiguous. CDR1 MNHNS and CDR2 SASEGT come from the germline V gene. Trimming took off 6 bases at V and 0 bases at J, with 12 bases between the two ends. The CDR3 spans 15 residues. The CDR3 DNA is TGTGCCAGCAGACATAAGAGGAGCTCCTACAATGAGCAGTTCTTC. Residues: CASRHKRSSYNEQFF.

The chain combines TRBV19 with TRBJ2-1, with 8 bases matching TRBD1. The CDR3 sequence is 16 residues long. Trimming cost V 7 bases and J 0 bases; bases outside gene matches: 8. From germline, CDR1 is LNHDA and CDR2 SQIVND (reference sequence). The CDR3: CASNGQGASSYNEQFF. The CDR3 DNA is TGTGCCAGTAACGGGCAGGGGGCCAGCTCCTACAATGAGCAGTTCTTC.

The CDR3 DNA sequence: TGCAGCGTGGGGACAGGGCGCGAAAAACTGTTTTTT. Translated, it gives CSVGTGREKLFF. The chain links TRBV29-1 to TRBJ1-4; 9 bases agree with TRBD1. Germline CDR1 reads SQVTM; CDR2 reads ANQGSEA. The CDR3 runs 12 residues. After removal of 6 bases from V and 8 bases from J, the junction contained 4 bases not matched to a gene.

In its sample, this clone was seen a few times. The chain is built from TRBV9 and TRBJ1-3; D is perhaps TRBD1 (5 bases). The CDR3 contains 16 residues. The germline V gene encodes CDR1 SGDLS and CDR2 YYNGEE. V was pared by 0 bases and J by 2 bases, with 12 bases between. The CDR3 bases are TGTGCCAGCAGCGTAGAGCCCCAGGGTACTGGAAACACCATATATTTT. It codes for CASSVEPQGTGNTIYF.

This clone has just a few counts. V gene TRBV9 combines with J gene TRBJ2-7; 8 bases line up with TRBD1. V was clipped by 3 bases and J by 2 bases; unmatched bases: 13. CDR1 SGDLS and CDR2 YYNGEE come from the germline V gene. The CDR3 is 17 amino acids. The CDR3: CASSAGQGLVPTYEQYF. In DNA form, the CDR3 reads TGTGCCAGCAGCGCCGGACAGGGCCTCGTCCCCACCTACGAGCAGTACTTC. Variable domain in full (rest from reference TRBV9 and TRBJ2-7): DSGVTQTPKHLITATGQRVTLRCSPRSGDLSVYWYQQSLDQGLQFLIQYYNGEERAKGNILERFSAQQFPDLHSELNLSSLELGDSALYFCASSAGQGLVPTYEQYFGPGTRLTVT.

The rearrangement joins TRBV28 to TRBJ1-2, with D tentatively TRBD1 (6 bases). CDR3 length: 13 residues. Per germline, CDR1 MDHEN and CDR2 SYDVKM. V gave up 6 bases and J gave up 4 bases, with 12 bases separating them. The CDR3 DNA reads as TGTGCCAGCAGAGACGGACAGTCCTATGGCTACACCTTC. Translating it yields CASRDGQSYGYTF.

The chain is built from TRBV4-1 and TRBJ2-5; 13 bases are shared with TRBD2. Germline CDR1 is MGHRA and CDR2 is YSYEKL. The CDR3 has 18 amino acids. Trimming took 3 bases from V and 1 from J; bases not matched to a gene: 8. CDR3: CASSQRQGTSGVQETQYF. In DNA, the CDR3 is TGCGCCAGCAGCCAGAGACAGGGGACTAGCGGGGTCCAAGAGACCCAGTACTTC.

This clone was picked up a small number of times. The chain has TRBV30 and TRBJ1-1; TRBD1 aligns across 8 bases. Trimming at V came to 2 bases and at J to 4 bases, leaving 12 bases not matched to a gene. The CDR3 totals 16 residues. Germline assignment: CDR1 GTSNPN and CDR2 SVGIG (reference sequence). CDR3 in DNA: TGTGCCTGGAGTAGCCCCACCCTTACAGGGGGCACTGAAGCTTTCTTT. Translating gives CAWSSPTLTGGTEAFF. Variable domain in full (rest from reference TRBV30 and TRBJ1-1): SQTIHQWPATLVQPVGSPLSLECTVEGTSNPNLYWYRQAAGRGLQLLFYSVGIGQISSEVPQNLSASRPQDRQFILSSKKLLLSDSGFYLCAWSSPTLTGGTEAFFGQGTRLTVV.

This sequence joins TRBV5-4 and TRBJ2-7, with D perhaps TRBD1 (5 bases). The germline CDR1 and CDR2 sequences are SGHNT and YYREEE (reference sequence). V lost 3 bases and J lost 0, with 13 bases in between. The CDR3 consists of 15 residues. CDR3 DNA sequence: TGTGCCAGCAGCTCAGGGTTGGTAGGCTCCTACGAGCAGTACTTC. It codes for CASSSGLVGSYEQYF. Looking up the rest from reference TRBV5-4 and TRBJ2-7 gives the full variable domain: ETGVTQSPTHLIKTRGQQVTLRCSSQSGHNTVSWYQQALGQGPQFIFQYYREEENGRGNFPPRFSGLQFPNYSSELNVNALELDDSALYLCASSSGLVGSYEQYFGPGTRLTVT.

CDR3 DNA: TGTGCCAGCAGTTCCTATAACAGGGGTAAGGCTTTCTTT. Its translation: CASSSYNRGKAFF. J is TRBJ1-1 and V is TRBV6-6; 7 bases agree with TRBD1. After removal of 4 bases from V and 11 bases from J, the junction contained 10 bases not matched to a gene. Per germline, CDR1 MNHNY and CDR2 SVGAGI (reference sequence). The CDR3 consists of 13 residues.